This T cell receptor (beta chain) was profiled in a study of T cell responses to AZD1222 COVID-19 vaccine. About the research overall: Researchers grouped second doses given at about 4 or about 12 weeks into one pool. The study, taken as a whole, reports: Increases in Spike-specific TCR breadth and depth were seen after two AZD1222 doses.

Comment on this clone: The antigen remains unidentified.

The germline CDR1 and CDR2 sequences are SGHTA and FQGNSA. The J segment lost 7 bases and the V segment lost 5 bases, leaving 9 bases of the junction unmatched. The CDR3 is 15 residues long. Method: immunoSEQ multiplex PCR; TCRdb's copy keeps in-frame clones and lacks some. The table lists tens of thousands of clones, more than 75% of them singletons. The sequenced sample was peripheral blood, obtained on day 0 of AZD1222 vaccination. This clonotype originated in an adult in good health. The chain couples TRBV7-2 to TRBJ1-5, with 9 nucleotides matching TRBD1. CDR3 region: CASSQTQGAGQPQHF. In DNA, the CDR3 is TGTGCCAGCAGCCAAACACAGGGGGCCGGACAGCCCCAGCATTTT.